This TCR beta chain emerged from a study of shared T cell receptors in the human thymus. There are 15 residues in the CDR3. From germline, CDR1 is SNHLY and CDR2 FYNNEI. Germline trimming cut 7 bases from V and 0 bases from J; bases unmatched to any gene: 4. The table came from immunoSEQ multiplex PCR; TCRdb's copy has only in-frame clones and leaves some out. The sample includes about 660,000 clones, more than 75% of them seen just once. These sequences were also reported in another study, on human thymus T cells.

The sequence derives from a boy in the first two years of life with a congenital heart defect. Sequenced input: thymocytes. The chain recombines TRBV2 with TRBJ2-7; the match to TRBD2 covers 12 bases. Here the CDR3 reads CASTPTSGSSYEQYF. CDR3 nucleotides: TGTGCCAGCACCCCGACTAGCGGGAGCTCCTACGAGCAGTACTTC.